This note documents a single T cell receptor beta chain sequence. No antigen is known for it. The data were taken from a study of T cells after posttransplantation cyclophosphamide. Overall study findings and caveats: TRB overlap between skin or GI tissue T cells and blood was limited. Later blood repertoires were often dominated by clones from the donor CD8+ memory compartment. After PTCy, TRB diversity resembled that of CNI/methotrexate controls.

Using immunoSEQ multiplex PCR, the repertoire was profiled, and TCRdb retains in-frame clones only, with some absent. Of approximately 3,600 clones listed, about 75% were seen once; the top ten hold about a quarter. The specimen was memory CD8+ T cells sorted from blood. The sequence came from a man aged 50-59 years.

The CDR3 region has the DNA TGCAGCGTTGAGGCTAGCGGGGTTGTGCGGGGCGGGGAGCTGTTTTTT. Amino acid sequence: CSVEASGVVRGGELFF. The chain is built from TRBV29-1 and TRBJ2-2; TRBD2 agrees at 9 bases. The CDR3 spans 16 residues. Germline CDR1 SQVTM, CDR2 ANQGSEA. V shed 3 bases and J 7 bases; nucleotides not matched to a gene: 12.